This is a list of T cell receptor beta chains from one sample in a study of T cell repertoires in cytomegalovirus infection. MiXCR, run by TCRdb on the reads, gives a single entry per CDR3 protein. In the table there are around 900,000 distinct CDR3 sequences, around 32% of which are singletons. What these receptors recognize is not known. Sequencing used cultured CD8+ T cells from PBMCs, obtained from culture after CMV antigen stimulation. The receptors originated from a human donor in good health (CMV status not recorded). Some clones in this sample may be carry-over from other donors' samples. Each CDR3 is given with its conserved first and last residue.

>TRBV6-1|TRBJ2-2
CATPGQGNTGELFF
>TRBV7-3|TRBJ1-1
CASSPLGGEGTEAFF
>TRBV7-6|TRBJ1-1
CASSFDLNTEAFF
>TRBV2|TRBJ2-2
CASRGEKGQRLTNTGELFF
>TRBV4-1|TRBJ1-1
CASSQGRTVAFF
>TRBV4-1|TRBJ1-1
CASSQVPNTEAFF
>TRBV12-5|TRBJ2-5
CASGQAQVTQYF
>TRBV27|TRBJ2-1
CASSLGTGRFNEQFF
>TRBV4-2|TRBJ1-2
CASRMGATRSPLNYGYTF
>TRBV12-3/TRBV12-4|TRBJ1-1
CASSPRDKGTEAFF
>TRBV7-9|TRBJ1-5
CASKGGSNQPQHF
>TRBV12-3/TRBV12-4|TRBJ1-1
CASSLAGGGNTEAFF
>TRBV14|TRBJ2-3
CASSQVPDTLYF
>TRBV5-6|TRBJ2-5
CASSQSGQRLQETQYF
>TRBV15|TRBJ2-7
CATSREYGGGAYEQYF
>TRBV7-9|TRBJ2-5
CASSDGPKETQYF